The rows below give T cell receptor beta chains drawn from one sample of a study of OX40 agonist ivuxolimab in advanced cancers. Profiling relied on immunoSEQ multiplex PCR, and the TCRdb table lists in-frame clones only, not all of them. Here the sample spans roughly 86,000 clones, 90% being singletons. Sequenced here: CD4+ or CD8+ T cells sorted from blood, sampled in a trial of the OX40 agonist ivuxolimab. These receptors were collected from an adult with an advanced solid tumor such as melanoma, head and neck, liver or kidney cancer. CDR3s include the opening cysteine and the closing phenylalanine or tryptophan. The D gene is left open where the match is weak. Rows may omit the clone size; those that give it use once, few, many or a size class.

>-|TRBJ2-2|-|15|TRBV18
CASSDLQAGTGELFF
TGTGCCAGCTCGGACCTACAGGCGGGCACCGGGGAGCTGTTTTTT
>-|TRBJ2-2|TRBD2|16|TRBV2
CASSDATSGNTGELFF
TGTGCCAGCAGTGATGCGACTAGCGGCAACACCGGGGAGCTGTTTTTT
>few|TRBJ2-7|TRBD1|14|TRBV6-1
CASRPGTGDFGQYF
TGTGCCAGCAGGCCCGGGACAGGGGACTTTGGTCAGTACTTC
>-|TRBJ1-5|-|12|TRBV28
CASSLYRQPQHF
TGTGCCAGCAGTTTATACAGACAGCCCCAGCATTTT
>-|TRBJ2-7|TRBD2|14|TRBV2
CASSELAGGPTKYF
TGTGCCAGCAGTGAGCTAGCGGGAGGGCCCACGAAATACTTC
>-|TRBJ1-3|-|16|TRBV28
CASESRRGFSGNTIYF
TGTGCCAGCGAATCGAGGAGAGGTTTCTCTGGAAACACCATATATTTT
>-|TRBJ2-5|-|13|TRBV15
CATSRDTGETQYF
TGTGCCACCAGCAGAGATACGGGAGAGACCCAGTACTTC
>-|TRBJ2-1|TRBD1|15|TRBV11-2
CASSYRTGKGYEQFF
TGTGCCAGCAGCTATCGGACAGGGAAGGGGTATGAGCAGTTCTTC
>-|TRBJ2-1|TRBD1|15|TRBV27
CASRSDRVWVNEQFF
TGTGCCAGCAGGTCGGACAGGGTTTGGGTCAATGAGCAGTTCTTC
>-|TRBJ2-1|-|15|TRBV30
CAWSVRSSLYNEQFF
TGTGCCTGGAGTGTACGATCTAGCCTCTACAATGAGCAGTTCTTC
>-|TRBJ2-1|TRBD1|15|TRBV5-4
CASSSTGTPYNEQFF
TGTGCCAGCAGCTCGACAGGGACCCCCTACAATGAGCAGTTCTTC
>-|TRBJ2-7|TRBD1|15|TRBV6-5
CASSQFGTGSYEQYF
TGTGCCAGCAGTCAGTTTGGGACAGGTTCCTACGAGCAGTACTTC
>-|TRBJ1-2|TRBD1|12|TRBV6-1
CARGDRGRGYTF
TGTGCCAGGGGAGACAGGGGAAGGGGCTACACCTTC
>-|TRBJ2-5|-|15|TRBV28
CASSRRGRGDRTQYF
TGTGCCAGCAGTCGCAGGGGAAGGGGGGACCGGACCCAGTACTTC
>-|TRBJ2-1|TRBD2|15|TRBV5-1
CASSLAGESYNEQFF
TGCGCCAGCAGCTTAGCGGGAGAGTCCTACAATGAGCAGTTCTTC
>-|TRBJ1-1|TRBD1|15|TRBV11-2
CASSFSGTGPSEAFF
TGTGCCAGCAGCTTTAGCGGGACAGGGCCGAGTGAAGCTTTCTTT
>-|TRBJ1-1|-|14|TRBV4-3
CASSPQLLWTEAFF
TGCGCCAGCAGCCCCCAGCTACTGTGGACTGAAGCTTTCTTT
>-|TRBJ2-5|-|14|TRBV6-1
CASSEAGDLRTQYF
TGTGCCAGCAGTGAAGCGGGCGATCTCAGGACCCAGTACTTC
>-|TRBJ1-3|TRBD1|15|TRBV25-1
CASSRTGYSGNTIYF
TGTGCCAGCAGCCGGACAGGCTACTCTGGAAACACCATATATTTT
>few|TRBJ1-1|-|11|TRBV30
CAWSGLDSAFF
TGTGCCTGGAGTGGACTGGATTCGGCTTTCTTT
>once|TRBJ2-5|TRBD2|17|TRBV5-6
CASSLALLAGSPETQYF
TGTGCCAGCAGCTTGGCCTTACTAGCGGGAAGTCCAGAGACCCAGTACTTC
>-|TRBJ2-1|-|11|TRBV28
CASSVLNEQFF
TGTGCCAGCAGCGTACTAAATGAGCAGTTCTTC
>few|TRBJ2-2|-|15|TRBV9
CASSVVGQPTGELFF
TGTGCCAGCAGCGTAGTCGGACAACCTACCGGGGAGCTGTTTTTT
>-|TRBJ1-5|TRBD1|13|TRBV30
CAWDRGSNQPQHF
TGTGCCTGGGACAGGGGATCCAATCAGCCCCAGCATTTT
>-|TRBJ2-2|-|18|TRBV28
CASSSQWGERRGTGELFF
TGTGCCAGCAGCTCCCAATGGGGGGAGAGGAGAGGAACCGGGGAGCTGTTTTTT
>once|TRBJ2-3|-|11|TRBV20-1
CSASGADTQYF
TGCAGTGCTAGTGGGGCGGATACGCAGTATTTT
>once|TRBJ2-3|TRBD2|17|TRBV5-3
CARSLAGAGLSTDTQYF
TGTGCCAGAAGCTTAGCGGGAGCGGGGTTAAGCACAGATACGCAGTATTTT
>-|TRBJ1-1|-|13|TRBV6-1
CASRQGISTEAFF
TGTGCCAGCAGACAGGGAATCAGCACTGAAGCTTTCTTT
>-|TRBJ2-7|-|13|TRBV19
CASSIRFYYEQYF
TGTGCCAGTAGTATACGATTCTACTACGAGCAGTACTTC
>-|TRBJ2-2|TRBD2|17|TRBV7-2
CASRIPRLALRTGELFF
TGTGCCAGCAGGATTCCCAGACTAGCGCTTAGGACCGGGGAGCTGTTTTTT
>-|TRBJ1-2|-|13|TRBV2
CASRADWNYGYTF
TGTGCCAGCAGGGCAGATTGGAACTATGGCTACACCTTC
>-|TRBJ1-5|-|15|TRBV9
CASSVGNGYNQPQHF
TGTGCCAGCAGCGTAGGGAACGGGTACAATCAGCCCCAGCATTTT
>-|TRBJ2-3|TRBD2|15|TRBV4-3
CASSPRTRYSDTQYF
TGCGCCAGCAGCCCGCGGACTAGATACTCAGATACGCAGTATTTT
>once|TRBJ1-4|-|15|TRBV25-1
CASSGSSGLNEKLFF
TGTGCCAGCAGTGGGTCATCAGGGCTCAATGAAAAACTGTTTTTT
>-|TRBJ1-5|-|15|TRBV11-2
CASSLDINGRQPQHF
TGTGCCAGCAGCTTAGATATTAATGGGCGTCAGCCCCAGCATTTT
>-|TRBJ2-1|TRBD2|15|TRBV4-2
CASSQSGRQKFEQFF
TGTGCCAGCAGCCAAAGCGGGAGACAAAAATTTGAGCAGTTCTTC
>-|TRBJ1-3|-|14|TRBV7-8
CASSSTSSGNTIYF
TGTGCCAGCAGCTCGACGTCCTCTGGAAACACCATATATTTT
>-|TRBJ2-5|-|13|TRBV5-8
CASSLVGSETQYF
TGTGCCAGCAGCTTGGTAGGGAGCGAGACCCAGTACTTC
>-|TRBJ2-1|TRBD2|22|TRBV19
CASSPNTYRMGLVTVSYNEQFF
TGTGCCAGTAGCCCCAATACATACCGTATGGGACTAGTAACTGTGTCCTACAATGAGCAGTTCTTC
>-|TRBJ2-5|-|14|TRBV9
CASSVTTSLETQYF
TGTGCCAGCAGCGTAACGACAAGCCTTGAGACCCAGTACTTC
>-|TRBJ1-4|-|15|TRBV28
CASSGAGATNEKLFF
TGTGCCAGCAGTGGGGCAGGAGCAACTAATGAAAAACTGTTTTTT
>-|TRBJ2-1|-|13|TRBV7-2
CASSPGVKGSLFF
TGTGCCAGCAGCCCCGGGGTGAAGGGGTCATTGTTCTTC
>-|TRBJ1-4|-|13|TRBV5-1
CASSPLGARKLFF
TGCGCCAGCAGCCCTCTGGGGGCGAGAAAACTGTTTTTT
>-|TRBJ2-5|TRBD2|14|TRBV5-1
CASSAGGAQETQYF
TGCGCCAGCAGTGCGGGAGGGGCCCAAGAGACCCAGTACTTC
>-|TRBJ2-3|TRBD2|16|TRBV5-4
CASSSGLAGSTDTQYF
TGTGCCAGCAGCTCGGGACTAGCGGGAAGCACAGATACGCAGTATTTT
>-|TRBJ2-3|-|16|TRBV7-2
CASSLGVGQPTYTQYF
TGTGCCAGCAGCTTAGGTGTTGGCCAACCCACGTATACGCAGTATTTT
>-|TRBJ2-3|TRBD2|16|TRBV9
CASSVGAGVLGDTQYF
TGTGCCAGCAGCGTAGGAGCGGGAGTGTTGGGCGATACGCAGTATTTT
>-|TRBJ2-7|-|14|TRBV5-1
CASSLGLVSSEQYF
TGCGCCAGCAGCTTGGGACTAGTTTCATCCGAGCAGTACTTC
>-|TRBJ2-1|TRBD2|19|TRBV4-1
CASSQDKLGAGGTYNEQFF
TGCGCCAGCAGCCAAGATAAATTGGGGGCGGGAGGGACCTACAATGAGCAGTTCTTC
>-|TRBJ1-1|-|14|TRBV19
CASSIEGRDTEAFF
TGTGCCAGTAGTATCGAGGGGCGGGACACTGAAGCTTTCTTT
>-|TRBJ2-7|-|13|TRBV11-3
CASSSRTQYEQYF
TGTGCCAGCAGTTCTAGGACCCAATACGAGCAGTACTTC
>-|TRBJ1-5|-|16|TRBV6-6
CASSSGVGSSNQPQHF
TGTGCCAGCAGTAGCGGGGTGGGGTCTAGCAATCAGCCCCAGCATTTT
>-|TRBJ1-1|TRBD1|14|TRBV5-8
CASSRTGENTEAFF
TGTGCCAGCAGCCGGACAGGCGAGAACACTGAAGCTTTCTTT
>-|TRBJ2-1|-|13|TRBV10-3
CAITETSANEQFF
TGTGCCATCACCGAGACTAGTGCCAATGAGCAGTTCTTC
>-|TRBJ1-4|-|13|TRBV4-3
CASSQDQGEKLFF
TGCGCCAGCAGCCAAGATCAAGGTGAAAAACTGTTTTTT
>-|TRBJ2-3|-|12|TRBV11-3
CASSFGLDTQYF
TGTGCCAGCAGCTTTGGGCTGGATACGCAGTATTTT
>-|TRBJ2-7|TRBD1|13|TRBV7-9
CASSLTGDSQQYF
TGTGCCAGCAGCTTGACAGGGGATTCGCAGCAGTACTTC